The next 26 T cell receptor beta chains were all read from a single sample in a study of T cell responses to AZD1222 COVID-19 vaccine. Here immunoSEQ multiplex PCR was the method, and the copy in TCRdb shows in-frame clones only, minus some. The sample comprises about 120,000 clones, 70% to 90% of which are singletons, and approximately 4% rests with the top ten. Material: peripheral blood, obtained on day 0 of MenACWY control vaccination. Receptors originate from an adult in good health.

The CDR3 DNA reads TGTGCCAGCAGCTTAGGGGCTAGCCCAAGCACAGATACGCAGTATTTT. The encoded protein is CASSLGASPSTDTQYF. The V call is TRBV7-9, the J call TRBJ2-3; a possible D gene is TRBD2 (5 bases). The CDR3 has 16 amino acids. Trimming pared 1 base from V and 0 bases from J, leaving 11 bases between. Germline V gene sequence: CDR1 SEHNR, CDR2 FQNEAQ (reference sequence).

DNA of the CDR3: TGTGCCAGCAGCGTAGCCACCTCTAGCGGGGGCTACACCGGGGAGCTGTTTTTT. Translated, it gives CASSVATSSGGYTGELFF. The chain recombines TRBV9 with TRBJ2-2; TRBD2 agrees at 10 bases. V trimming: 0 bases; J trimming: 3 bases; junction bases outside the gene matches: 8. From germline, CDR1 is SGDLS and CDR2 YYNGEE. CDR3 size: 18 residues.

This clone was picked up a small number of times. CDR3 sequence (DNA): TGCGCCAGCAGTGAACAAGGGGGCCCAGATACGCAGTATTTT. It codes for CASSEQGGPDTQYF. The gene calls are TRBV10-2 and TRBJ2-3; 7 bases are a match to TRBD1. The CDR3 length is 14 residues. With V trimmed by 3 bases and J by 4 bases, 4 bases remained unmatched. The germline CDR1 and CDR2 sequences are WSHSY and SAAADI.

The chain carries TRBV5-4 and TRBJ1-5; tentative D call: TRBD1 (5 bases). The V end lost 4 bases, the J end lost 4 bases, and 15 bases lay between the germline ends. CDR3 length equals 15 residues. Germline-derived CDR1 and CDR2 are SGHNT and YYREEE (reference sequence). Here the CDR3 reads CASSPGGGGNQPQHF. In nucleotides, the CDR3 is TGTGCCAGCAGCCCCGGGGGTGGGGGGAATCAGCCCCAGCATTTT.

This clone was seen only a few times. The chain has TRBV7-2 and TRBJ1-5; D gene ambiguous. V was cut by 5 bases and J by 5 bases, with 10 bases left in between. The CDR3 extends over 13 amino acids. Germline CDR1 and CDR2: SGHTA and FQGNSA. Written as DNA, the CDR3 is TGTGCCAGCAGCGTGAATGGGGATCAGCCCCAGCATTTT. Its translation is CASSVNGDQPQHF.

This chain joins TRBV15 and TRBJ1-2; D not resolved. This CDR3 region has 14 residues. V lost 0 bases and J lost 9, with 14 bases in between. Germline V lookup: CDR1 LNHNV, CDR2 YYDKDF (reference sequence). The CDR3 is CATSREGYSGRYTF. As DNA, the CDR3 is TGTGCCACCAGCAGAGAGGGTTACAGCGGCCGCTACACCTTC.

The chain links TRBV13 to TRBJ2-7; TRBD2 aligns across 14 bases. Germline CDR1 is PRHDT and CDR2 is FYEKMQ (reference sequence). Losses at the gene ends were 0 bases for V and 0 bases for J; bases not matched to a gene: 7. The CDR3 totals 19 residues. CDR3 DNA: TGTGCCAGCAGCTTAGGCGGGACTAGCGGGGGCGGAAGCTCCTACGAGCAGTACTTC. The encoded protein is CASSLGGTSGGGSSYEQYF. The variable domain in full, completed from reference TRBV13 and TRBJ2-7, reads AAGVIQSPRHLIKEKRETATLKCYPIPRHDTVYWYQQGPGQDPQFLISFYEKMQSDKGSIPDRFSAQQFSDYHSELNMSSLELGDSALYFCASSLGGTSGGGSSYEQYFGPGTRLTVT.

The V call is TRBV29-1, the J call TRBJ1-2; possibly TRBD1 for D (5 bases). The germline V gene encodes CDR1 SQVTM and CDR2 ANQGSEA. Trimming took off 2 bases at V and 4 bases at J, with 11 bases between the two ends. This CDR3 has 13 amino acids. The CDR3 protein is CSVESQGSYGYTF. CDR3 DNA sequence: TGCAGCGTTGAAAGTCAGGGCAGCTATGGCTACACCTTC.

The chain links TRBV3-1 (or the pseudogene TRBV3-2) to TRBJ1-4; 11 nucleotides align to TRBD1. The CDR3 length is 15 residues. After removal of 4 bases from V and 7 bases from J, the junction contained 5 bases not matched to a gene. Germline V gene sequence: CDR1 LGHDT, CDR2 YNNKEL (reference sequence). The CDR3 loop is CASSPWDRGGEKLFF. CDR3 nucleotide sequence: TGTGCCAGCAGCCCCTGGGACAGGGGGGGTGAAAAACTGTTTTTT.

V gene TRBV29-1 combines with J gene TRBJ1-2, with 9 bases lining up with TRBD1. The CDR3 spans 12 residues. The ends lost 7 bases at V and 6 bases at J; junction bases unmatched: 6. Germline CDR1 reads SQVTM; CDR2 reads ANQGSEA. The CDR3 DNA reads as TGCAGCGGTACCGGGACAGGGAATGGCTACACCTTC. It yields the protein CSGTGTGNGYTF.

This sequence joins TRBV11-2 and TRBJ1-2; TRBD1 aligns across 7 bases. The CDR3 runs 14 residues. Germline V gene sequence: CDR1 SGHAT, CDR2 FQNNGV. Trimming took 0 bases from V and 8 from J; bases not matched to a gene: 6. The CDR3 sequence is CASSLDPGQTGYTF. Written as DNA, the CDR3 is TGTGCCAGCAGCTTAGATCCGGGACAGACGGGCTACACCTTC.

The chain employs TRBV5-4 and TRBJ2-2; unclear D gene. V was clipped by 3 bases and J by 1 base, with 7 bases between them. The germline CDR1 and CDR2 sequences are SGHNT and YYREEE (reference sequence). The CDR3 totals 14 residues. The CDR3 nucleotides read TGTGCCAGCAGCTGGCAGAGGAACACCGGGGAGCTGTTTTTT. Translating gives CASSWQRNTGELFF.

This clone was detected a few times. The genes are TRBV6-2 or TRBV6-3 and TRBJ1-5; perhaps TRBD1 as D (5 bases). CDR1 is MNHEY, CDR2 SVGEGT, per germline. Trimming removed 5 bases at V and 4 bases at J, with 12 bases between. The CDR3 extends over 14 amino acids. For the CDR3, the DNA is TGTGCCAGCAGTGACAGACTGAGGAATCAGCCCCAGCATTTT. Amino acid sequence: CASSDRLRNQPQHF.

V usage is TRBV19 and J usage is TRBJ1-5, with D perhaps TRBD1 (5 bases). This CDR3 region has 17 residues. CDR1 is LNHDA, CDR2 SQIVND, per germline (reference sequence). V lost 3 bases, J lost 0 bases, and 15 bases lay in between. The CDR3 bases are TGTGCCAGTAGTATCGGGGGGAGCACCCCTAGCAATCAGCCCCAGCATTTT. It translates to CASSIGGSTPSNQPQHF.

The chain joins TRBV29-1 to TRBJ1-2; D is uncertain. This CDR3 has 13 amino acids. Trimming shortened V by 2 bases and J by 5 bases, and 12 bases separated the two germline ends. Germline V gives CDR1 SQVTM, CDR2 ANQGSEA. The CDR3: CSVETQLGYGYTF. The CDR3 nucleotides read TGCAGCGTTGAAACCCAGCTAGGGTATGGCTACACCTTC.

The chain recombines TRBV24-1 with TRBJ2-7, with 9 bases identical to TRBD1. Germline CDR1 reads KGHDR; CDR2 reads SFDVKD. The CDR3 runs to 16 residues. J was trimmed by 4 bases and V by 5 bases; bases with no gene match: 11. CDR3 sequence reads: CATSGRGTGSGYEQYF. The CDR3 DNA is TGTGCCACCAGTGGCCGCGGGACAGGGAGTGGGTACGAGCAGTACTTC.

This sequence joins TRBV7-8 and TRBJ1-1; 10 positions match TRBD1. The trim removed 2 bases at V and 6 bases at J, leaving 9 bases unmatched. The CDR3 length is 16 residues. Germline CDR1 and CDR2: SGHVS and FQNEAQ. Here the CDR3 reads CASSLRGDRGNAEAFF. The CDR3 region has the DNA TGTGCCAGCAGCTTACGCGGGGACAGGGGTAATGCTGAAGCTTTCTTT.

The V call is TRBV7-2, the J call TRBJ2-1; 12 bases align to TRBD2. The CDR3 spans 18 residues. Germline values: CDR1 SGHTA, CDR2 FQGNSA. V trimming: 1 base; J trimming: 0 bases; junction bases outside the gene matches: 4. Here the CDR3 DNA reads TGTGCCAGCAGCTTAGAACTAGCGGGGGGACTCTCCTACAATGAGCAGTTCTTC. Translating it yields CASSLELAGGLSYNEQFF.

The genes are TRBV5-1 and TRBJ1-1; no clear D. V shed 0 bases and J shed 1 base, with 7 bases lying between them. Germline CDR1 reads SGHRS; CDR2 reads YFSETQ. The length of the CDR3 is 14 residues. CDR3 residues: CASSLGAANTEAFF. The CDR3 DNA reads TGCGCCAGCAGCTTGGGGGCGGCGAACACTGAAGCTTTCTTT.

V and J are TRBV11-2 and TRBJ2-6; 7 bases are a match to TRBD1. The CDR3 length is 16 residues. Germline V CDR1 and CDR2: SGHAT, FQNNGV. Trimming cost V 4 bases and J 2 bases; bases outside gene matches: 5. The CDR3 spells CASSSVGGPGANVLTF. The CDR3 region has the DNA TGTGCCAGCAGCTCAGTAGGGGGCCCTGGGGCCAACGTCCTGACTTTC.

The chain uses TRBV7-2 and TRBJ2-1; D is perhaps TRBD2 (5 bases). The germline V and J ends were trimmed by 7 bases and 9 bases, with 16 bases remaining between them. The CDR3 length is 13 residues. Germline CDR1 is SGHTA and CDR2 is FQGNSA. CDR3 sequence reads: CASTSVRAAEQFF. For the CDR3, the DNA is TGTGCCAGCACCTCCGTGAGGGCGGCTGAGCAGTTCTTC.

The V gene is TRBV30, the J gene TRBJ2-1, with 12 nucleotides matching TRBD2. Germline-derived CDR1 and CDR2 are GTSNPN and SVGIG (reference sequence). The CDR3 length is 15 residues. V shed 3 bases and J 2 bases; nucleotides not matched to a gene: 2. The CDR3 spells CAWSGLAGPYNEQFF. The DNA of the CDR3 is TGTGCCTGGAGCGGACTAGCGGGGCCCTACAATGAGCAGTTCTTC.

The chain combines TRBV19 with TRBJ1-5; 10 nucleotides match TRBD1. Per germline, CDR1 LNHDA and CDR2 SQIVND (reference sequence). The CDR3 sequence is 14 residues long. Losses at the gene ends were 6 bases for V and 2 bases for J; bases not matched to a gene: 1. The CDR3 reads CASSGTGGNQPQHF. The CDR3 DNA follows: TGTGCCAGTAGCGGGACAGGGGGCAATCAGCCCCAGCATTTT.

This chain connects TRBV18 to TRBJ1-1; D not certain. Germline values: CDR1 KGHSH, CDR2 LQKENI. The V end lost 0 bases, the J end lost 6 bases, and 8 bases lay between the germline ends. CDR3 size: 13 residues. CDR3 protein: CASSPPSHPEAFF. The CDR3 DNA reads TGTGCCAGCTCACCACCTTCACATCCTGAAGCTTTCTTT.

The chain couples TRBV24-1 to TRBJ1-5; a weak D match, TRBD1 (5 bases). Trimming removed 5 bases from V and 5 bases from J, with 12 bases in between. Germline CDR1 reads KGHDR; CDR2 reads SFDVKD. CDR3 length: 14 amino acids. The CDR3 here is CATSVAGTDQPQHF. Here the CDR3 DNA reads TGTGCCACCAGTGTGGCAGGGACCGATCAGCCCCAGCATTTT.

A single count supports this clone. The chain links TRBV2 to TRBJ1-1, with D uncertain. Germline V CDR1 and CDR2: SNHLY, FYNNEI. The CDR3 covers 13 residues. Between the trimmed V and J ends, which lost 6 bases and 1 base, there was a span of 9 bases. Written as DNA, the CDR3 is TGTGCCAGCAGAGCAGAGAAGAACACTGAAGCTTTCTTT. It translates to CASRAEKNTEAFF.